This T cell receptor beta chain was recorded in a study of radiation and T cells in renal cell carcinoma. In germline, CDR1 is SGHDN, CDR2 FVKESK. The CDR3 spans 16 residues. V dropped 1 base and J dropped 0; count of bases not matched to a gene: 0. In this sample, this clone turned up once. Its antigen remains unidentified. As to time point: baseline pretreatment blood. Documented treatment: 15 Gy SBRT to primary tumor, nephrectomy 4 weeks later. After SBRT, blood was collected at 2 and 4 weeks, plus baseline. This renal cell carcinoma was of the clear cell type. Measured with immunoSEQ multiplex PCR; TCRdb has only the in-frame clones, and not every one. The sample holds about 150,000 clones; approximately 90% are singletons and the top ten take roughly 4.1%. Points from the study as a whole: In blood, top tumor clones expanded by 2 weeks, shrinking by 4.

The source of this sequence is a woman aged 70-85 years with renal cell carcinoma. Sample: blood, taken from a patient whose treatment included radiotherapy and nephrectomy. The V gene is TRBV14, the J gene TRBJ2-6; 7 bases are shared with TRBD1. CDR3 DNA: TGTGCCAGCAGCCAAGGACAGGGCTCTGGGGCCAACGTCCTGACTTTC. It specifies CASSQGQGSGANVLTF.